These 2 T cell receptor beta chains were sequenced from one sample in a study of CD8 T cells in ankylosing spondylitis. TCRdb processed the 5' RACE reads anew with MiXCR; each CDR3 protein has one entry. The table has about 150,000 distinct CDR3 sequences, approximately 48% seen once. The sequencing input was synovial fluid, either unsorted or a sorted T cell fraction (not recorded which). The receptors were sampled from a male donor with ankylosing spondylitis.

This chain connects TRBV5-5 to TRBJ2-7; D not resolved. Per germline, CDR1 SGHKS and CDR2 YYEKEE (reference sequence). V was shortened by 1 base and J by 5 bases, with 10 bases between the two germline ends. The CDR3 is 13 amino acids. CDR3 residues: CASSLWTWNEQYF. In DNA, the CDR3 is TGTGCCAGCAGCTTGTGGACCTGGAACGAGCAGTACTTC. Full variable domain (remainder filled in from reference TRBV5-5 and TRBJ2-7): DAGVTQSPTHLIKTRGQQVTLRCSPISGHKSVSWYQQVLGQGPQFIFQYYEKEERGRGNFPDRFSARQFPNYSSELNVNALLLGDSALYLCASSLWTWNEQYFGPGTRLTVT.

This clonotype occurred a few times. The CDR3 region has the DNA TGTGCCAGCAGCCTTCCTTCGGGGGCCAACGTCCTGACTTTC. This encodes CASSLPSGANVLTF. The rearrangement joins TRBV28 to TRBJ2-6; no clear D. The CDR3 consists of 14 residues. V was clipped by 6 bases and J by 4 bases, with 10 bases between them. Germline CDR1 reads MDHEN; CDR2 reads SYDVKM.